This T cell receptor (beta chain) was documented in a study of T cell responses to AZD1222 COVID-19 vaccine (dated by TCRdb to about 2021). For the wider study: AZD1222 recipients with second doses at about 4 weeks or about 12 weeks were pooled, because spike-specific TCR depth and breadth did not differ between schedules. A total of 230 to 250 trial participants underwent TCR sequencing, of whom some 210 received two doses of AZD1222 and about 26 received two doses of the MenACWY control vaccine. Enrollment into the trials was organized by age into subgroups of 18-55, 56-69 and 70-plus years, and those subgroups contained approximately 150, 30 and 60 TCR-sequenced participants, respectively. The paper's findings and limits, for the study overall: The whole spike protein was spanned by vaccine-associated CD4 TCRs, and dominant responses were seen in regions 160-218 and 743-854. The 56-69-year group was small, and its depth increase did not reach significance, likely because of low power. Most participants were white British and females outnumbered males, and the authors suggested that clonal diversity may have been underestimated. A significant rise in spike-specific TCR breadth and depth was observed after two AZD1222 doses relative to day 0 and relative to MenACWY recipients. Reportedly, close to half of the unique spike-specific TCRs recognized epitopes lying outside the regions that are mutated in the B.1.351 and B.1.1.7 variants. Because no day 14 peak-response samples were available, repertoires were characterized only after the peak T cell response. Conclusions about previously exposed vaccinees are limited because only five to seven AZD1222 recipients were SARS-CoV-2 seropositive at baseline.

The CDR3 regions of human TCRbeta chains were analyzed by immunosequencing. Per the authors' processing: Repertoire TCRs were checked for matches against a reference library of SARS-CoV-2-specific TCRs that had been generated using the MIRA antigen-specificity platform. Breadth meant the fraction of unique TCRs that were SARS-CoV-2-associated, whereas depth meant the fraction of total T cells that were SARS-CoV-2-associated. Each spike-specific TCR was assigned to its reactive spike region and to a CD4 or CD8 class using the MIRA data. Log10-transformed breadth and depth values were compared by one-way ANOVA with Sidak's multiple comparisons tests. Held by TCRdb, this immuneACCESS table contains in-frame sequences only and omits some clones. Under half of the omission traces to an unresolved V gene where checked; the cause of the rest is unknown. V, J and clone size are those of that table, while D and trimming were read from the DNA. The sample data list tens of thousands of clones, and 87% of these were observed just once. Less than 1.6% of the sample lies in the top ten.

Remarks on this clone: Its antigen target is currently unknown. The input lacks base qualities; no much larger clone sits a single base away.

CDR1 MNHEY and CDR2 SVGAGI were looked up in the germline V gene. The CDR3 starts with the cysteine, ends with the phenylalanine, and has 14 residues. The only DNA kept is the CDR3, 42 bases in frame from the first base. V is pruned by 6 bases and J by 6 bases, leaving 8 bases of the junction without a gene match. Reading the label with the study, this specimen's time point is: baseline before first vaccination. The vaccinee samples were drawn from two UK trials, COV001 and COV002, one of which was a single-blind randomized controlled phase 2/3 trial testing AZD1222 (ChAdOx1 nCoV-19) in healthy adults. Trial participant PBMC samples were collected at day 0 and day 28 after the second dose for TCRbeta chain sequencing.

The chain couples TRBV6-5 to TRBJ1-1; 9 central bases correspond to TRBD1. The TCR sequence derives from an adult in good health. This specimen was peripheral blood, taken on day 0 of AZD1222 vaccination. The sequence in DNA is TGTGCCAGCAGCCCCGGGACAGGGCCCCCTGAAGCTTTCTTT. It codes for CASSPGTGPPEAFF.